This is a list of T cell receptor beta chains from one sample in a study of PD-L1 blockade in urothelial cancer. The assay was immunoSEQ multiplex PCR, and TCRdb's table has in-frame clones only and misses some. The sample has tens of thousands of clones, around 91% seen once. Sample: PBMCs, taken around atezolizumab (anti-PD-L1) treatment. Every receptor here comes from a man between 60 and 70 years old with urothelial cancer. The CDR3 runs from the conserved cysteine through the conserved F or W. D genes are given only for firm matches. Only some rows state a clone size, as once, few, many or a class for expanded clones.

clone_size	v_call	j_call	d_call	cdr3_aa	cdr3_nt
once	TRBV6-1	TRBJ2-1	TRBD2	CASSGLAASSYNEQFF	TGTGCCAGCAGTGGACTAGCGGCAAGCTCCTACAATGAGCAGTTCTTC
NA	TRBV10-1	TRBJ2-3	TRBD2	CASSGTSGSKRPDTQYF	TGCGCCAGCTCCGGGACTAGCGGGAGCAAACGTCCAGATACGCAGTATTTT
NA	TRBV29-1	TRBJ2-5	NA	CSVVQQQETQYF	TGCAGCGTTGTACAGCAACAAGAGACCCAGTACTTC
NA	TRBV6-6	TRBJ1-6	NA	CASSPGVSTYNSPLHF	TGTGCCAGCAGTCCAGGGGTTAGCACCTATAATTCACCCCTCCACTTT
NA	TRBV29-1	TRBJ1-2	NA	CSVEDKAGLGYTF	TGCAGCGTTGAAGATAAAGCGGGTTTAGGCTACACCTTC
once	TRBV5-1	TRBJ1-4	TRBD1	CASSTGTENEKLFF	TGCGCCAGCAGCACCGGGACAGAGAATGAAAAACTGTTTTTT
NA	TRBV18	TRBJ2-7	NA	CASSRAPGEQYF	TGTGCCAGTTCCAGGGCGCCCGGCGAGCAGTACTTC
NA	TRBV5-8	TRBJ1-4	TRBD1	CASSRGTVATNEKLFF	TGTGCCAGCAGCCGAGGGACAGTCGCAACTAATGAAAAACTGTTTTTT
NA	TRBV10-1	TRBJ2-1	TRBD2	CASSGSGGSSYNEQFF	TGCGCCAGCAGTGGTAGCGGGGGGTCTTCCTACAATGAGCAGTTCTTC
NA	TRBV19	TRBJ2-5	NA	CASKAQGPDTQYF	TGTGCCAGTAAGGCACAGGGCCCCGATACCCAGTACTTC
NA	TRBV28	TRBJ1-1	NA	CASSQPTGNTEAFF	TGTGCCAGCAGCCAACCTACAGGGAACACTGAAGCTTTCTTT
NA	TRBV13	TRBJ1-2	NA	CASSRTDYGYTF	TGTGCCAGCAGCCGGACAGACTATGGCTACACCTTC
NA	TRBV7-2	TRBJ1-6	NA	CASSLLGRGNSPLHF	TGTGCCAGCAGCTTATTGGGGAGAGGTAATTCACCCCTCCACTTT
once	TRBV2	TRBJ2-7	NA	CASNSSYEQYF	TGTGCCAGCAACAGTTCCTACGAGCAGTACTTC
NA	TRBV28	TRBJ1-5	TRBD1	CASRLTGPGNQPQHF	TGTGCCAGCAGACTGACAGGGCCCGGCAATCAGCCCCAGCATTTT
NA	TRBV5-1	TRBJ2-7	NA	CASSLIPEPLSEQYF	TGCGCCAGCAGCTTGATCCCTGAGCCTCTGTCCGAGCAGTACTTC
NA	TRBV5-8	TRBJ2-7	NA	CASSLDQTNSRLYEQYF	TGTGCCAGCAGCTTGGATCAGACAAACTCACGTCTCTACGAGCAGTACTTC
NA	TRBV7-2	TRBJ2-5	TRBD2	CASSLGTSGYQETQYF	TGTGCCAGCAGCTTAGGGACTAGCGGATATCAAGAGACCCAGTACTTC
NA	TRBV7-2	TRBJ2-5	TRBD2	CASSSRPGGTQYF	TGTGCCAGCAGCAGCCGCCCGGGGGGGACCCAGTACTTC
NA	TRBV7-9	TRBJ2-5	TRBD1	CASSLVSTGEETQYF	TGTGCCAGCAGCTTAGTTTCAACAGGGGAAGAGACCCAGTACTTC
NA	TRBV5-1	TRBJ1-2	NA	CASSEQGDYGYTF	TGCGCCAGCAGCGAGCAGGGTGACTATGGCTACACCTTC
NA	TRBV6-5	TRBJ2-7	TRBD1	CASSRTLQGAYEQYF	TGTGCCAGCAGCAGAACATTACAGGGGGCCTACGAGCAGTACTTC
NA	TRBV5-1	TRBJ2-2	TRBD2	CASSKGLAGATTGELFF	TGCGCCAGCAGCAAGGGACTAGCGGGGGCCACCACCGGGGAGCTGTTTTTT
NA	TRBV4-3	TRBJ2-1	TRBD2	CASSQDWLAGGRDEQFF	TGCGCCAGCAGCCAAGATTGGTTAGCGGGAGGGAGGGATGAGCAGTTCTTC
NA	TRBV7-5	TRBJ1-1	NA	CVRSLFSEPRAFF	TGTGTCAGAAGCTTATTCAGTGAACCGCGGGCTTTCTTT
NA	TRBV18	TRBJ2-5	NA	CASSRNRAEETQYF	TGTGCCAGCTCACGCAACAGGGCGGAAGAGACCCAGTACTTC
few	TRBV6-6	TRBJ1-6	TRBD1	CASSLDRGGHSPLHF	TGTGCCAGCAGTCTGGACAGGGGAGGTCATTCACCCCTCCACTTT
few	TRBV5-4	TRBJ2-3	TRBD1	CASSRDSSTDTQYF	TGTGCCAGCAGTCGGGACAGTAGCACAGATACGCAGTATTTT
NA	TRBV7-8	TRBJ2-2	TRBD1	CASSYDRVTTGELFF	TGTGCCAGCAGCTATGACAGGGTTACAACCGGGGAGCTGTTTTTT
NA	TRBV6-1	TRBJ1-4	NA	CASSAEGGKLFF	TGTGCCAGCAGTGCGGAGGGCGGAAAACTGTTTTTT
NA	TRBV2	TRBJ2-7	TRBD1	CASSEEGRGSYEQYF	TGTGCCAGCAGTGAAGAGGGCAGGGGGAGCTACGAGCAGTACTTC
NA	TRBV28	TRBJ2-2	NA	CASTYRTGELFF	TGTGCCAGCACTTATCGCACCGGGGAGCTGTTTTTT
NA	TRBV25-1	TRBJ2-5	TRBD1	CASSAGQGFQETQYF	TGTGCCAGCAGTGCGGGACAGGGATTCCAAGAGACCCAGTACTTC
few	TRBV19	TRBJ2-2	TRBD1	CASSMVWGTENTGELFF	TGTGCCAGTAGTATGGTCTGGGGGACAGAGAACACCGGGGAGCTGTTTTTT
NA	TRBV10-3	TRBJ1-2	TRBD1	CAISGIRSGTGELSYTF	TGTGCCATCAGTGGGATCCGTTCCGGGACAGGGGAGCTAAGCTACACCTTC
NA	TRBV18	TRBJ2-2	NA	CASSPPSTGSGTGELFF	TGTGCCAGCTCACCACCTTCGACAGGTTCGGGCACCGGGGAGCTGTTTTTT
NA	TRBV23-1	TRBJ2-7	TRBD2	CASSQPPRGGNEQYF	TGCGCCAGCAGTCAGCCCCCGCGGGGGGGAAACGAGCAGTACTTC
NA	TRBV7-8	TRBJ1-4	TRBD1	CASSFYRGTNEKLFF	TGTGCCAGCAGCTTCTACAGGGGAACTAATGAAAAACTGTTTTTT
NA	TRBV9	TRBJ1-6	NA	CASSPSYRQSPLHF	TGTGCCAGCAGCCCCTCTTATAGACAGTCACCCCTCCACTTT
NA	TRBV2	TRBJ2-3	NA	CASRREAGTDTQYF	TGTGCCAGCAGGCGGGAAGCTGGGACAGATACGCAGTATTTT
NA	TRBV4-2	TRBJ2-3	NA	CASLDRGKDTQYF	TGTGCCAGCCTTGACCGGGGAAAAGATACGCAGTATTTT
NA	TRBV7-2	TRBJ1-4	TRBD1	CASSLGQAHYATNEKLFF	TGTGCCAGCAGCTTGGGACAGGCCCATTATGCAACTAATGAAAAACTGTTTTTT
NA	TRBV6-5	TRBJ2-3	TRBD1	CASSYERDRPTDTQYF	TGTGCCAGCAGTTACGAAAGGGACAGGCCCACAGATACGCAGTATTTT
few	TRBV9	TRBJ2-1	TRBD2	CASSVAAGGWEEQFF	TGTGCCAGCAGCGTAGCGGCGGGGGGCTGGGAAGAGCAGTTCTTC
NA	TRBV7-3	TRBJ2-2	TRBD2	CASSLESGGLELFF	TGTGCCAGCAGCTTAGAATCGGGAGGGTTGGAGCTGTTTTTT
once	TRBV10-3	TRBJ2-1	TRBD2	CAISAGTSASDEQFF	TGTGCCATCAGCGCCGGGACTAGCGCTTCCGATGAGCAGTTCTTC
once	TRBV5-8	TRBJ2-7	NA	CASSQRYEQYF	TGTGCCAGCAGCCAGCGTTACGAGCAGTACTTC
few	TRBV7-2	TRBJ2-2	NA	CASSLAGGELFF	TGTGCCAGCAGCCTGGCAGGGGGGGAGCTGTTTTTT
NA	TRBV5-4	TRBJ2-1	NA	CASSLGQGGPFYNEQFF	TGTGCCAGCAGCTTGGGTCAAGGTGGGCCCTTCTACAATGAGCAGTTCTTC
NA	TRBV7-2	TRBJ2-3	NA	CASSLRGSTDTQYF	TGTGCCAGCAGCCTCCGGGGAAGCACAGATACGCAGTATTTT
NA	TRBV18	TRBJ2-1	TRBD1	CASSPKLLTGQGLNEQFF	TGTGCCAGCTCACCTAAACTCCTGACGGGACAGGGGCTCAATGAGCAGTTCTTC
NA	TRBV18	TRBJ1-1	NA	CASSPLTGVVDTEAFF	TGTGCCAGCTCACCACTGACGGGAGTTGTTGACACTGAAGCTTTCTTT
NA	TRBV6-1	TRBJ1-4	NA	CASSVGAQGLFF	TGTGCCAGCAGCGTTGGGGCACAGGGATTGTTTTTT
NA	TRBV6-6	TRBJ2-1	TRBD1	CASSRDSYNEQFF	TGTGCCAGCAGTCGGGACAGCTACAATGAGCAGTTCTTC
NA	TRBV30	TRBJ1-2	TRBD1	CASHLGQGNNYGYTF	TGTGCCAGCCACTTAGGACAGGGAAATAACTATGGCTACACCTTC
NA	TRBV14	TRBJ1-6	NA	CASSQELGSSPLHF	TGTGCCAGCAGCCAAGAGTTAGGGAGCTCACCCCTCCACTTT
once	TRBV2	TRBJ2-7	NA	CASSRNRVNEQYF	TGTGCCAGCAGTCGAAACAGGGTCAACGAGCAGTACTTC